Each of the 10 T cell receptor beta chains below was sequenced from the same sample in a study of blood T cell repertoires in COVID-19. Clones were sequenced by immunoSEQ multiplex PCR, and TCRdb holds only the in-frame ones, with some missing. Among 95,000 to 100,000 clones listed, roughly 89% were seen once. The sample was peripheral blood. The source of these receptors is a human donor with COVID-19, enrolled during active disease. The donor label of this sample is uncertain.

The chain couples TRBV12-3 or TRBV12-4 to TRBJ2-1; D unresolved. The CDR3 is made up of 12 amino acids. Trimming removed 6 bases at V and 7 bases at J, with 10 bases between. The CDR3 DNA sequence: TGTGCCAGCAGGGCGACTGGTAATGAGCAGTTCTTC. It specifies CASRATGNEQFF.

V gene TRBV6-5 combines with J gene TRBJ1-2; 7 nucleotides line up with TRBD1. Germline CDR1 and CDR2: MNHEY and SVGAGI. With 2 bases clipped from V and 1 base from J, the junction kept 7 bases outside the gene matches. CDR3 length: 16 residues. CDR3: CASSYRTGYLNYGYTF. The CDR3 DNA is TGTGCCAGCAGTTACCGGACAGGCTATCTTAACTATGGCTACACCTTC.

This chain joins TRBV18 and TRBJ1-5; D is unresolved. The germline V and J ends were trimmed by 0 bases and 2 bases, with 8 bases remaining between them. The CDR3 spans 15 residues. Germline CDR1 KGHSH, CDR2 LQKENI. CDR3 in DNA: TGTGCCAGCTCACCACCGGTACATGGCAATCAGCCCCAGCATTTT. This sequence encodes CASSPPVHGNQPQHF. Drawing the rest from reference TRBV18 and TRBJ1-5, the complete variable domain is NAGVMQNPRHLVRRRGQEARLRCSPMKGHSHVYWYRQLPEEGLKFMVYLQKENIIDESGMPKERFSAEFPKEGPSILRIQQVVRGDSAAYFCASSPPVHGNQPQHFGDGTRLSIL.

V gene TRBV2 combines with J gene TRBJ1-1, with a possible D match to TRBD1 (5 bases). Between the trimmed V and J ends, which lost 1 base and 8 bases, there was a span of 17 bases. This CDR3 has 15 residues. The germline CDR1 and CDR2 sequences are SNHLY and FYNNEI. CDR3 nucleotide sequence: TGTGCCAGCAGTGAAGTTCCCCTCGTGCAGGGCGAAGCTTTCTTT. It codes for CASSEVPLVQGEAFF.

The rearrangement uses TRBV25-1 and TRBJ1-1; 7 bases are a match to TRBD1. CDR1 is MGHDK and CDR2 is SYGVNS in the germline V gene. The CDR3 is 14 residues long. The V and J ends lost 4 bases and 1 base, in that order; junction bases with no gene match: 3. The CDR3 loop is CASSGGQTNTEAFF. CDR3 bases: TGTGCCAGCAGTGGGGGACAGACGAACACTGAAGCTTTCTTT.

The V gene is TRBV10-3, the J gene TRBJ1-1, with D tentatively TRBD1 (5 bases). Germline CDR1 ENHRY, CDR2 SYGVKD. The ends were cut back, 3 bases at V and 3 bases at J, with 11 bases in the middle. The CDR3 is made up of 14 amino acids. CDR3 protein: CAISDREGYTEAFF. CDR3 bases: TGTGCCATCAGTGACAGGGAAGGGTACACTGAAGCTTTCTTT.

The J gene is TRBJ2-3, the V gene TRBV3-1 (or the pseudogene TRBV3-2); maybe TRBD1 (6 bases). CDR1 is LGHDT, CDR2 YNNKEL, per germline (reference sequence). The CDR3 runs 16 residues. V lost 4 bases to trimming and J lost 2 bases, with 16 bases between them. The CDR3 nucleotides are TGTGCCAGCAGCCTCGACCTGGGGGCCGCCACAGATACGCAGTATTTT. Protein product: CASSLDLGAATDTQYF.

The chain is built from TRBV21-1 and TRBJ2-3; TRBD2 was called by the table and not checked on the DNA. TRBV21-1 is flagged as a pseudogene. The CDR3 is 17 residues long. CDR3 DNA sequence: TGTGCCAGCAGCAAAGTGACGCGGGGGGCCTACACAGATACGCAGTATTTT. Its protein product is CASSKVTRGAYTDTQYF.

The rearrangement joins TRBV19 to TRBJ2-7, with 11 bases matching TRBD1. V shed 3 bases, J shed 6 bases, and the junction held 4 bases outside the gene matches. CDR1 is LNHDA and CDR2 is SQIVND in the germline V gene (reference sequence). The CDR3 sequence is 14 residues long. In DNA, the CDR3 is TGTGCCAGTAGTATTCGTGGGACAGGGGGCGAGCAGTACTTC. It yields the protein CASSIRGTGGEQYF.

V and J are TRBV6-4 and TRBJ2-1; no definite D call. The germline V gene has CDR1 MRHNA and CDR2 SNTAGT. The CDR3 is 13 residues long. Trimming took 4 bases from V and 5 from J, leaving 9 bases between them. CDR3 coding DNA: TGTGCCAGCAGTGTTGACATAAACAATGAGCAGTTCTTC. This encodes CASSVDINNEQFF.